A single sample is the source of the 15 T cell receptor beta chains below, sequenced in a study of blood T cells in healthy people across ages. Then a second PCR, running about 6 to 11 cycles, was carried out with a sample-barcoded 5' primer and a J-beta primer mix. TCRdb re-called the 5' RACE reads through MiXCR, storing one row per CDR3 protein. Altogether 980,000 or so distinct CDR3 sequences are present, around 48% being singletons, with the ten largest covering 13%. Sequencing was carried out using blood. These receptors were taken from a man between 25 and 39 years old in good health.

CDR3: CASSYQGAEGYTF. For the CDR3, the DNA is TGCGCCAGCAGCTATCAGGGGGCGGAAGGCTACACCTTC. The chain couples TRBV4-1 to TRBJ1-2; 8 bases agree with TRBD1. Looked up from germline, CDR1 is MGHRA and CDR2 is YSYEKL. The CDR3 covers 13 residues. The V segment lost 5 bases and the J segment 8 bases; nucleotides outside the gene matches: 7.

In this sample, this clonotype turned up many times. This chain joins TRBV7-2 and TRBJ2-1; 7 positions agree with TRBD2. The CDR3 has 14 residues. CDR1 and CDR2 (germline): SGHTA, FQGNSA. Unmatched junction bases numbered 3, after V lost 0 bases and J lost 7 bases. The CDR3 sequence: CASSLALAANEQFF. CDR3 DNA sequence: TGTGCCAGCAGCTTAGCCCTAGCGGCAAATGAGCAGTTCTTC.

This clonotype was picked up one time. This chain joins TRBV3-1 and TRBJ2-3; D is unclear. Trimming left V 2 bases short and J 0 bases short, with 3 bases between. This CDR3 contains 13 residues. Looked up from germline, CDR1 is LGHDT and CDR2 is YNNKEL (reference sequence). CDR3 nucleotides: TGTGCCAGCAGCCAAATGAGCACAGATACGCAGTATTTT. It codes for CASSQMSTDTQYF.

This clonotype was recorded many times. The gene calls are TRBV29-1 and TRBJ2-7; 9 bases line up with TRBD1. Losses at the gene ends were 7 bases for V and 3 bases for J; bases not matched to a gene: 4. Germline lookup yields CDR1 SQVTM and CDR2 ANQGSEA. The CDR3 loop spans 12 amino acids. Written as DNA, the CDR3 is TGCAGCGCCGCGACAGGGGGCTACGAGCAGTACTTC. It codes for CSAATGGYEQYF.

Concerning this clonotype itself: Being one base from a much bigger clone, this may be a read error. This chain connects TRBV4-2 to TRBJ2-7, with TRBD2 identical over 10 bases. The CDR3 is 16 residues long. The ends lost 0 bases at V and 7 bases at J; junction bases unmatched: 9. CDR1 and CDR2 (germline): LGHNA, YNFKEQ. CDR3 loop: CASSQEPSGGYNEQYF. CDR3 sequence (DNA): TGTGCCAGCAGCCAAGAGCCTAGCGGGGGTTACAATGAGCAGTACTTC.

This clonotype was recorded a few times. V and J are TRBV6-2 or TRBV6-3 and TRBJ2-7, with TRBD1 matching over 8 bases. This CDR3 region has 18 residues. The germline CDR1 and CDR2 sequences are MNHEY and SVGEGT. Trimming at V came to 4 bases and at J to 1 base, leaving 15 bases not matched to a gene. DNA of the CDR3: TGTGCCAGCAGTTCCCGCGGTCAGGGGGCATGGGATTCCTACGAGCAGTACTTC. Its protein is CASSSRGQGAWDSYEQYF.

In its sample, this clonotype was seen a few times. V and J are TRBV4-1 and TRBJ2-1; the D gene could be TRBD1 or TRBD2 (5 bases each). Trimming left V 4 bases short and J 9 bases short, with 13 bases between. This CDR3 region has 13 residues. Germline CDR1 is MGHRA and CDR2 is YSYEKL. The CDR3 region is CASSRGVGLEQFF. The CDR3, as DNA: TGCGCCAGCAGCCGAGGGGTCGGCCTTGAGCAGTTCTTC.

This clonotype was detected many times. The chain links TRBV2 to TRBJ2-7; no firm D call. Looked up from germline, CDR1 is SNHLY and CDR2 is FYNNEI. The CDR3 covers 11 residues. V lost 4 bases, J lost 7 bases, and 8 bases lay in between. The CDR3 DNA follows: TGTGCCAGCAGTGGAGAGTGGGAGCAGTACTTC. Its protein is CASSGEWEQYF.

This clonotype was seen more than once but under ten times. The V and J genes are TRBV4-2 and TRBJ1-6, with D possibly TRBD1 on 6 matching bases. This CDR3 contains 14 residues. The V end lost 2 bases, the J end lost 10 bases, and 12 bases lay between the germline ends. CDR1 and CDR2 from the germline V gene are LGHNA and YNFKEQ. Here the CDR3 DNA reads TGTGCCAGCAGCCAAACAGGGCAAAGGTCACCCCTCCACTTT. It encodes CASSQTGQRSPLHF.

The chain links TRBV5-6 to TRBJ2-1, with D possibly matching TRBD1 (6 bases). The CDR3 is 16 amino acids. The germline V gene encodes CDR1 SGHDT and CDR2 YYEEEE. V was trimmed by 0 bases and J by 0 bases, leaving 10 bases between them. CDR3: CASSLVGQSSYNEQFF. CDR3 sequence (DNA): TGTGCCAGCAGCTTGGTGGGACAAAGCTCCTACAATGAGCAGTTCTTC.

This rearrangement joins TRBV20-1 to TRBJ2-1, with a weak D call TRBD2 (6 bases). This CDR3 is built from 13 residues. V was pared by 4 bases and J by 7 bases, with 14 bases between. Per the germline V gene, CDR1 is DFQATT and CDR2 is SNEGSKA (reference sequence). CDR3 sequence (DNA): TGCAGTGCTATCCATGGGACTGAAAATGAGCAGTTCTTC. It translates to CSAIHGTENEQFF.

CDR3 coding DNA: TGTGCCAGCAGCTACCCGACAGGGGGTCCCTACAATGAGCAGTACTTC. Its protein is CASSYPTGGPYNEQYF. V is TRBV7-8 and J is TRBJ2-1; 9 bases agree with TRBD1. The J call may be wrong; the DNA end is better matched by TRBJ2-7. The CDR3 sequence is 16 residues long. Germline values: CDR1 SGHVS, CDR2 FQNEAQ.

The rearrangement links TRBV7-2 to TRBJ2-4; D call uncertain. V lost 10 bases and J lost 3, with 16 bases in between. Germline CDR1 and CDR2: SGHTA and FQGNSA. The CDR3 runs to 14 residues. CDR3 residues: CATGLSGGKNIQYF. The CDR3 nucleotides are TGTGCCACCGGCCTTTCAGGTGGCAAAAACATTCAGTACTTC.

V usage is TRBV6-1 and J usage is TRBJ1-2; D is uncertain. This CDR3 spans 12 amino acids. CDR1 and CDR2 (germline): MNHNS, SASEGT. V lost 7 bases and J lost 2, with 8 bases in between. The CDR3 spells CASTTWNYGYTF. DNA of the CDR3: TGTGCCAGCACGACTTGGAACTATGGCTACACCTTC.

The chain uses TRBV6-5 and TRBJ2-5; D perhaps matches TRBD2 (5 bases). V lost 0 bases, J lost 11 bases, and 22 bases lay in between. Germline V gene data show CDR1 as MNHEY and CDR2 as SVGAGI. The CDR3 runs to 16 residues. The CDR3 nucleotides are TGTGCCAGCAGTTACTCGCGTTACGTGTCAGCTTGGGAGCAGTACTTC. It yields the protein CASSYSRYVSAWEQYF.